The clone carrying this T cell receptor beta chain was observed a few times. Its specificity is unknown. The sample belongs to a study of OX40 agonist ivuxolimab in advanced cancers. Study-level points and caveats: Researchers did not determine the expanded peripheral T cells' antigen specificity. Partial responders at 0.1-3.0 mg/kg had among the lowest clonal expansion.

Method: immunoSEQ multiplex PCR; TCRdb's copy keeps in-frame clones and lacks some. The sample shows about 48,000 clones, approximately 86% of them seen only once. The V end was cut by 5 bases, the J end by 4 bases, with 30 bases between. Germline-derived CDR1 and CDR2 are PRHDT and FYEKMQ (reference sequence). This CDR3 comprises 21 residues. Material: CD4+ or CD8+ T cells sorted from blood, obtained in a trial of the OX40 agonist ivuxolimab. This rearrangement joins TRBV13 to TRBJ2-6, with a possible D match to TRBD2 (6 bases). The receptor comes from an adult with an advanced solid tumor such as melanoma, head and neck, liver or kidney cancer. The CDR3 DNA follows: TGTGCCAGCAGCGTACAAATCCCTCTCGACCGGGGGTTTTACGGGGCCAACGTCCTGACTTTC. Translation: CASSVQIPLDRGFYGANVLTF. Variable domain in full (rest from reference TRBV13 and TRBJ2-6): AAGVIQSPRHLIKEKRETATLKCYPIPRHDTVYWYQQGPGQDPQFLISFYEKMQSDKGSIPDRFSAQQFSDYHSELNMSSLELGDSALYFCASSVQIPLDRGFYGANVLTFGAGSRLTVL.